Presented here are 7 T cell receptor beta chains from one specimen sequenced in a study of blood T cell repertoires in COVID-19. Assay used: immunoSEQ multiplex PCR; TCRdb lists only in-frame clones, some missing. This sample yields about 120,000 clones, of which around 74% are seen a single time; roughly 5.5% belongs to the top ten. Material: peripheral blood. Receptor source: a man in his sixties with acute or convalescent COVID-19.

The genes are TRBV7-3 and TRBJ2-3; D unclear. The V end was cut by 5 bases, the J end by 4 bases, with 19 bases between. The CDR3 has 16 residues. The germline CDR1 and CDR2 sequences are SGHTA and FQGTGA. The DNA of the CDR3 is TGTGCCAGCAGCCCCAGGTCACCGAATTCAGCAGATACGCAGTATTTT. Translation: CASSPRSPNSADTQYF. The full variable domain, with the rest looked up from reference TRBV7-3 and TRBJ2-3, is GAGVSQTPSNKVTEKGKYVELRCDPISGHTALYWYRQSLGQGPEFLIYFQGTGAADDSGLPNDRFFAVRPEGSVSTLKIQRTERGDSAVYLCASSPRSPNSADTQYFGPGTRLTVL.

The chain recombines TRBV15 with TRBJ2-2; perhaps TRBD1 as D (5 bases). V lost 0 bases to trimming and J lost 6 bases, with 11 bases between them. The CDR3 is 15 amino acids. Germline V lookup: CDR1 LNHNV, CDR2 YYDKDF (reference sequence). The DNA of the CDR3 is TGTGCCACCAGCAGAGAGGCAGGGTCGGCCGGGGAGCTGTTTTTT. Protein sequence: CATSREAGSAGELFF.

V and J are TRBV6-6 and TRBJ2-2; 9 bases map to TRBD1. The CDR3 has 18 residues. Germline assignment: CDR1 MNHNY and CDR2 SVGAGI (reference sequence). V was clipped by 5 bases and J by 4 bases; unmatched bases: 14. The chain's CDR3 is CASSPPGGTGYGTGELFF. The CDR3 DNA follows: TGTGCCAGCAGTCCCCCAGGAGGGACAGGGTATGGCACCGGGGAGCTGTTTTTT.

The gene calls are TRBV5-8 and TRBJ1-1; no firm D call. This CDR3 is built from 14 residues. Looked up from germline, CDR1 is SGHTS and CDR2 is YDEGEE. V was shortened by 10 bases and J by 6 bases, with 22 bases between the two germline ends. The CDR3 spells CAFSGLYVSAEAFF. CDR3 DNA: TGTGCCTTTTCGGGGTTATATGTCTCTGCTGAAGCTTTCTTT.

The V gene is TRBV6-5, the J gene TRBJ2-1, with D perhaps TRBD2 (5 bases). The V and J ends lost 7 bases and 5 bases respectively, with 15 bases between them. CDR1 is MNHEY, CDR2 SVGAGI, per germline. The CDR3 is 14 amino acids. The CDR3 DNA is TGTGCCAGCAAGGAGGCTAGCCTAAACAATGAGCAGTTCTTC. Protein: CASKEASLNNEQFF.

This clone was seen a single time. The rearrangement joins TRBV5-1 to TRBJ1-1, with 11 bases lining up with TRBD1. Per the germline V gene, CDR1 is SGHRS and CDR2 is YFSETQ. CDR3 size: 17 residues. V gave up 4 bases and J gave up 4 bases; unmatched junction bases: 12. The CDR3 DNA is TGCGCCAGCAGCCCGGACAGGGGGCAGCGAGGGGGCACTGAAGCTTTCTTT. Protein product: CASSPDRGQRGGTEAFF.

CDR3 amino acids: CASSPYRDSPLHF. Written as DNA, the CDR3 is TGTGCCAGCAGCCCTTACAGGGATTCACCCCTCCACTTT. J is TRBJ1-6 and V is TRBV7-3; a weak D match, TRBD1 (6 bases). Germline V gene data show CDR1 as SGHTA and CDR2 as FQGTGA. The V gene lost 5 bases and the J gene lost 8 bases, with 10 bases spanning the gap. The CDR3 totals 13 residues.